The sequence of this T cell receptor (beta chain) was determined in a study of T cell changes during pregnancy in multiple sclerosis. A single count supports this clone. Clones were sequenced by immunoSEQ multiplex PCR, and TCRdb holds only the in-frame ones, with some missing. This table has more than 40,000 clones, about 94% appearing once. The CDR3 has 16 residues. The V segment lost 0 bases and the J segment 4 bases; nucleotides outside the gene matches: 7. Germline CDR1 LGHNA, CDR2 YSLEER. The receptor comes from a female donor with multiple sclerosis, enrolled in a pregnancy study. The specimen was CD8+ T cells from peripheral blood mononuclear cells, collected in the first trimester of pregnancy. V usage is TRBV4-3 and J usage is TRBJ2-5; 8 bases match TRBD1. The CDR3 sequence: CASSQDPGTGGETQYF. For the CDR3, the DNA is TGCGCCAGCAGCCAAGATCCCGGGACAGGAGGAGAGACCCAGTACTTC.